Included here is one T cell receptor (beta chain) sequence, with context. The antigen it recognizes is unknown. No per-base quality is available; no much larger clone lies one base away. This specimen belongs to a study of post-analysis software for immune sequencing data (dated by TCRdb to 2015 to 2017). Background for the entire study: The recorded disease courses included relapsing-remitting, secondary progressive and progressive-relapsing multiple sclerosis, and some patients had no subtype annotation. Patient repertoires were compared against about a dozen previously published healthy control repertoires from donors aged about 6 to 28 years. A subset of samples was prepared in parallel using single-end sample barcoding, then pooled and co-amplified after Illumina adapter ligation.

To demonstrate the VDJtools post-analysis software, TCR beta repertoires were profiled from the peripheral blood of more than ten young patients with multiple sclerosis. The multiple sclerosis patients were children and adolescents ranging in age from roughly 6 to 15 years. Library prep was done by PCR. Data came from an Illumina HiSeq 2500. To reduce PCR and sequencing biases, unique molecular identifiers were built into the TCR beta cDNA libraries. Every 1 to 10 million input T cells yielded approximately 500,000 cDNA molecules, meaning each molecule approximated one T cell. The patient libraries were prepared and sequenced with the same protocol used for the earlier healthy control dataset. Samples belonging to the same batch were prepared together, multiplexed and sequenced on a shared HiSeq lane. Concerning the study's data processing: Raw barcoded reads were processed with MIGEC, and single-read molecular identifier groups were discarded before consensus assembly and CDR3 extraction. VDJtools was used for post-analysis of the clonotype tables, with diversity normalized by down-sampling every dataset to the smallest sample size. To correct batch-related cross-sample contamination, repertoire overlap clustering matched CDR3 amino acid sequences but not nucleotide sequences. TCRdb cleaned the public reads at Q25 with fastp, built clones with MiXCR and kept in-frame beta chains. Entries are consolidated by CDR3 protein sequence, retaining the most common genes and DNA. None of the V and J calls come from the authors' own analysis; TCRdb made them. The sample has over 700,000 distinct CDR3 sequences on record, 30% of them singletons. In total, the top ten clones hold more than 0.45% of the sample.

The CDR3 contains 11 residues, cysteine and phenylalanine counted. CDR3 DNA is the only sequence kept; it has 33 bases, read in frame from the first base. Relative to germline, V is missing 3 bases and J is missing 13 bases, with 5 bases of the junction outside any gene match. The CDR1 and CDR2 encoded by the germline V gene are SGHDT and YYEEEE. The investigation overall reported the following: Strong co-clustering of samples prepared in the same batch was shown by direct clustering with F measure, prompting a batch-effect correction. Normalized Chao1 diversity was significantly lower in multiple sclerosis patients than controls, suggesting substantial peripheral T-cell clonal expansion. Significantly higher frequencies in patients than in controls were found for five TRBV segments, including TRBV5-6, TRBV5-1 and TRBV20-1. The multiple sclerosis patient group was slightly younger than the control group.

Sequencing used blood. The chain couples TRBV5-6 to TRBJ1-2, and TRBD1 matches 8 of the central bases. This receptor was identified in a girl aged 10-17 years with multiple sclerosis. The nucleotides read TGTGCCAGCAGCTGGGGACAGGAGGTCACCTTC. Translated, this is CASSWGQEVTF.